A selection of T cell receptor beta chains follows, all from one sample in a study of T cells in Graves' hyperthyroidism and ophthalmopathy. TCRdb called the multiplex PCR reads again in MiXCR, with one record for every CDR3 protein. Among about 200,000 distinct CDR3 sequences listed, 18% were seen once. What was sequenced was blood. The source of these receptors is a man between 40 and 49 years old with Graves' hyperthyroidism. The CDR3 runs from the conserved cysteine through the conserved F or W. D genes are given only for firm matches. Rows may omit the clone size; those that give it use once, few, many or a size class.

D,J,length,size,V,DNA,CDR3
NA,TRBJ2-7,15,NA,TRBV2,TGTGCCAGCAGTGAAAGTGAGGACAGCACCTACGAGCAGTACTTC,CASSESEDSTYEQYF
NA,TRBJ1-1,11,many,TRBV20-1,TGCAGTGCTTGGACAAACACTGAAGCTTTCTTT,CSAWTNTEAFF
NA,TRBJ2-2,18,few,TRBV3-1,TGTGCCAGCAGCCAAGTAGGAGGGGCATCCGCGAACACCGGGGAGCTGTTTTTT,CASSQVGGASANTGELFF
TRBD1,TRBJ2-1,13,many,TRBV18,TGTGCCAGCTCACCCGGGACAGAAAATGAGCAGTTCTTC,CASSPGTENEQFF
TRBD2,TRBJ2-3,16,NA,TRBV13,TGTGCCAGCAGCTCCGGACTAGCGGGGGGGCTGGATACGCAGTATTTT,CASSSGLAGGLDTQYF
TRBD2,TRBJ2-7,14,many,TRBV11-2,TGTGCCAGCAGCTTATCAGGGAGGGGTGGCGAGCAGTACTTC,CASSLSGRGGEQYF
TRBD1,TRBJ2-7,15,few,TRBV3-1,TGTGCCAGCAGCCAAGATTGGGACAGGGCGTCCGAGCAGTACTTC,CASSQDWDRASEQYF
NA,TRBJ2-3,13,many,TRBV2,TGTGCCAGCAGTGGGCCTTTCACAGATACGCAGTATTTT,CASSGPFTDTQYF
TRBD2,TRBJ2-5,17,NA,TRBV6-2/TRBV6-3,TGTGCCAGCAGTTTAAAAAAGGGACTAGCCCCACAAGAGACCCAGTACTTC,CASSLKKGLAPQETQYF
TRBD1,TRBJ1-5,17,many,TRBV7-2,TGTGCCAGCAGCTTAGTCCTTGGACAGGGGGTCAATCAGCCCCAGCATTTT,CASSLVLGQGVNQPQHF
TRBD2,TRBJ2-1,13,many,TRBV20-1,TGCAGTGCTTTAGGGCGGGGAGGGAATGAGCAGTTCTTC,CSALGRGGNEQFF
TRBD1,TRBJ1-4,15,many,TRBV28,TGTGCCAGCAGTTTATCTGGACAGGGGTTTGAAAAACTGTTTTTT,CASSLSGQGFEKLFF
NA,TRBJ2-3,12,many,TRBV6-1,TGTGCCAGCAGGGAGAGCACAGATACGCAGTATTTT,CASRESTDTQYF
TRBD2,TRBJ2-3,18,NA,TRBV7-2,TGTGCCAGCAGCTTACGGCCGGGACTAGCGGGGGGGCAAGATACGCAGTATTTT,CASSLRPGLAGGQDTQYF
NA,TRBJ1-4,22,many,TRBV5-6,TGTGCCAGCAGCTTGGAGCGTAGGGCCTCTTCAGCCGACCGTGCAACTAATGAAAAACTGTTTTTT,CASSLERRASSADRATNEKLFF
NA,TRBJ2-4,15,many,TRBV2,TGTGCCAGCAGGGCTGGACCGAGCCGAAAGGACATTCAGTACTTC,CASRAGPSRKDIQYF
TRBD1,TRBJ2-7,13,many,TRBV13,TGTGCCAGCAGCGGAAGACAGGGCTACGAGCAGTACTTC,CASSGRQGYEQYF
NA,TRBJ2-7,12,many,TRBV20-1,TGCAGTGCGGGCCTCACAACGGGGGAGCAGTACTTC,CSAGLTTGEQYF
TRBD2,TRBJ2-1,13,few,TRBV12-3/TRBV12-4,TGTGCCACCACTAGCGGGGGGATTGGGGAGCAGTTCTTC,CATTSGGIGEQFF
NA,TRBJ2-2,15,many,TRBV11-2,TGTGCCAGCAGCGAACTAGGACTACACACCGGGGAGCTGTTTTTT,CASSELGLHTGELFF
NA,TRBJ2-1,16,NA,TRBV9,TGTGCCAGCAGCGCCGACCGGGACTTCACCTACAATGAGCAGTTCTTC,CASSADRDFTYNEQFF
TRBD1,TRBJ2-7,14,NA,TRBV24-1,TGTGCCACCAGTGCGGGACAGGGTGTCTACGAGCAGTACTTC,CATSAGQGVYEQYF
TRBD1,TRBJ1-1,16,many,TRBV28,TGTGCCAGCAGTTTATCAGGTACAGGGGGGACGGCTGAAGCTTTCTTT,CASSLSGTGGTAEAFF
NA,TRBJ2-7,13,few,TRBV7-2,TGTGCCAGCAGCTTAGAACAGGGAGGCGAGCAGTACTTC,CASSLEQGGEQYF
TRBD1,TRBJ1-2,15,once,TRBV7-2,TGTGCCAGCAGCGAGACAGGGGGCGCGCTGGTTGGCTACACCTTC,CASSETGGALVGYTF
TRBD1,TRBJ2-7,14,NA,TRBV30,TGTGCCTGGAGGGGCAGGGGGTTCCCGTACGAGCAGTACTTC,CAWRGRGFPYEQYF
NA,TRBJ1-5,15,many,TRBV6-2/TRBV6-3,TGTGCCAGCAGGGGTCTTGGGTATAGCAATCAGCCCCAGCATTTT,CASRGLGYSNQPQHF
NA,TRBJ2-3,13,NA,TRBV7-3,TGTGCCAGCAGCTCCCGTCCCACCCTTACGCAGTATTTT,CASSSRPTLTQYF
NA,TRBJ2-7,18,few,TRBV14,TGTGCCAGCAGCCAAGAATTTGGGACAAGGGCTTTCTCCTACGAGCAGTACTTC,CASSQEFGTRAFSYEQYF
TRBD2,TRBJ2-1,16,NA,TRBV19,TGTGCCGGTAGTATAGATAACGGGGGGGCAAACAATGAGCAGTTCTTC,CAGSIDNGGANNEQFF
TRBD1,TRBJ1-1,15,NA,TRBV7-8,TGTGCCAGCAGCTCGCACAGGGGACCGAACACTGAAGCTTTCTTT,CASSSHRGPNTEAFF
NA,TRBJ2-6,15,many,TRBV30,TGTGCCTGGAGTGAGGGGAACTCTGGGGCCAACGTCCTGACTTTC,CAWSEGNSGANVLTF
TRBD1,TRBJ2-7,14,NA,TRBV7-9,TGTGCCAGCAGCACGGGACAGGCTACCTACGAGCAGTACTTC,CASSTGQATYEQYF
TRBD1,TRBJ2-7,15,NA,TRBV11-2,TGTGCCAGCAGCTACACCGGACAGGGGTGGGTCTGGCAGTACTTC,CASSYTGQGWVWQYF
NA,TRBJ2-2,14,many,TRBV20-1,TGCAGTGCTAGTAAAACAGGCGTCACCGGGGAGCTGTTTTTT,CSASKTGVTGELFF
TRBD1,TRBJ2-7,16,many,TRBV5-5,TGTGCCAGCAGCACCCTACCGGGACAGGGTAACTACGAGCAGTACTTC,CASSTLPGQGNYEQYF
NA,TRBJ2-3,12,many,TRBV6-1,TGTGCCACCGACCTTAGCACAGATACGCAGTATTTT,CATDLSTDTQYF
NA,TRBJ2-3,17,few,TRBV19,TGTGCCAGTAGTCGACCGGGGGCCCAGAAAGGGGCAGATACGCAGTATTTT,CASSRPGAQKGADTQYF
NA,TRBJ1-1,14,many,TRBV5-4,TGTGCCAGCAGCCAGGACACTACAAACACTGAAGCTTTCTTT,CASSQDTTNTEAFF
TRBD1,TRBJ2-7,16,many,TRBV7-8,TGTGCCAGCAGCATAAACCGGGACAGGAGCTCCTACGAGCAGTACTTC,CASSINRDRSSYEQYF
NA,TRBJ1-1,19,few,TRBV9,TGTGCCAGCAGCGTGAGCGCCACAGGGCGCCTAGGCGTGAACACTGAAGCTTTCTTT,CASSVSATGRLGVNTEAFF
NA,TRBJ1-1,13,many,TRBV2,TGTGCCAGCAGTAACTATATGAACACTGAAGCTTTCTTT,CASSNYMNTEAFF
NA,TRBJ1-1,14,NA,TRBV6-1,TGTGCCAGCAGTGACACAGGGTTTTTCACTGAAGCTTTCTTT,CASSDTGFFTEAFF
TRBD1,TRBJ2-1,15,many,TRBV12-3/TRBV12-4,TGTGCCAGCAGTTTAGGGACAGGGGCGAACAATGAGCAGTTCTTC,CASSLGTGANNEQFF
TRBD1,TRBJ1-1,14,few,TRBV19,TGTGCCAGTAGCACCACAGGGGAGGGCACTGAAGCTTTCTTT,CASSTTGEGTEAFF
NA,TRBJ2-2,12,many,TRBV6-6,TGTGCCAGCAGTTACGAGAACGGGGAGCTGTTTTTT,CASSYENGELFF
NA,TRBJ1-1,13,many,TRBV28,TGTGCCAGAAAGACCCGCGCGGACACTGAAGCTTTCTTT,CARKTRADTEAFF
TRBD2,TRBJ2-7,14,many,TRBV15,TGTGCCACCAGCAGAGATGGGAGGGTGCGGGAGCAGTACTTC,CATSRDGRVREQYF
NA,TRBJ1-5,22,NA,TRBV12-3/TRBV12-4,TGTGCCAGCAGTTTTTTTTTTTTTTTTCGTCGGGGTGGGTCTTCCTGGTATCAGCCCCAGCATTTT,CASSFFFFFRRGGSSWYQPQHF